A single sample is the source of the 29 T cell receptor beta chains below, sequenced in a study of blood T cell repertoires in COVID-19. Generated by immunoSEQ multiplex PCR, the TCRdb table keeps only in-frame clones and is missing some. The profile shows about 170,000 clones, roughly 84% of them singletons. Sample: peripheral blood. Receptors originate from a man aged 65-85 years with active or convalescent COVID-19.

V and J are TRBV19 and TRBJ2-1; TRBD2 agrees at 8 bases. J lost 0 bases, V lost 10 bases, and 8 bases had no gene match. This CDR3 comprises 15 residues. Germline CDR1 LNHDA, CDR2 SQIVND (reference sequence). In DNA form, the CDR3 reads TGTGCCACCAAGGCCGGGACTAGCTCCTACAATGAGCAGTTCTTC. Its protein product is CATKAGTSSYNEQFF.

The chain carries TRBV27 and TRBJ1-2; the match to TRBD1 covers 7 bases. The CDR3 extends over 14 amino acids. The germline V gene encodes CDR1 MNHEY and CDR2 SMNVEV (reference sequence). Trimming took 7 bases from V and 5 from J; bases not matched to a gene: 10. CDR3 region: CASTADRLSYGYTF. The CDR3 DNA follows: TGTGCCAGCACTGCGGACAGGCTATCGTATGGCTACACCTTC.

The genes are TRBV15 and TRBJ2-7, with 10 nucleotides matching TRBD2. The CDR3 is made up of 15 amino acids. Per the germline V gene, CDR1 is LNHNV and CDR2 is YYDKDF (reference sequence). Losses at the gene ends were 4 bases for V and 2 bases for J; bases not matched to a gene: 5. This chain's CDR3 is CATSTRTSGPYEQYF. The CDR3 DNA follows: TGTGCCACCAGCACCCGGACTAGCGGACCCTACGAGCAGTACTTC.

This rearrangement joins TRBV7-9 to TRBJ2-1; TRBD1 agrees at 9 bases. The CDR3 is 14 residues long. From germline, CDR1 is SEHNR and CDR2 FQNEAQ (reference sequence). J lost 8 bases, V lost 4 bases, and 6 bases had no gene match. The CDR3 reads CASSSLTGGYEQFF. Written as DNA, the CDR3 is TGTGCCAGCAGCTCCCTGACAGGGGGTTATGAGCAGTTCTTC.

The chain recombines TRBV27 with TRBJ1-6; D is ambiguous. The length of the CDR3 is 14 residues. Trimming removed 7 bases at V and 9 bases at J, with 16 bases between. Germline-derived CDR1 and CDR2 are MNHEY and SMNVEV (reference sequence). The CDR3 DNA reads as TGTGCCAGCAACCGCGGCCCCGAGGGTTCACCCCTCCACTTT. Its protein product is CASNRGPEGSPLHF.

The gene calls are TRBV6-5 and TRBJ2-2; possibly TRBD2 for D (5 bases). CDR1 and CDR2 from the germline V gene are MNHEY and SVGAGI. Deletions cut 8 bases from V and 4 bases from J, with 11 bases between. The CDR3 extends over 13 amino acids. The CDR3 DNA follows: TGTGCCAGCGCCTGGAGGTTCACCGGGGAGCTGTTTTTT. Translated, it gives CASAWRFTGELFF.

The gene calls are TRBV27 and TRBJ2-2, with TRBD2 as a possible D gene (6 bases). The ends were cut back, 3 bases at V and 7 bases at J, with 15 bases in the middle. The CDR3 contains 15 residues. Germline V gene lookup returns CDR1 MNHEY and CDR2 SMNVEV (reference sequence). The CDR3 loop reads CASSFRGRPDGELFF. CDR3 DNA sequence: TGTGCCAGCAGTTTCAGAGGGAGGCCCGACGGGGAGCTGTTTTTT.

V is TRBV7-8 and J is TRBJ1-6; D gene uncertain. CDR3 length equals 16 residues. Germline V gives CDR1 SGHVS, CDR2 FQNEAQ. With 0 bases removed from V and 0 bases from J, the gap between germline ends came to 6 bases. The CDR3 nucleotides read TGTGCCAGCAGCTTAGCTAAGAGCTCCTATAATTCACCCCTCCACTTT. Protein sequence: CASSLAKSSYNSPLHF.

This clone was counted a few times. The chain couples TRBV5-1 to TRBJ2-2; TRBD2 might be the D (5 bases). The CDR3 length is 14 residues. Germline lookup yields CDR1 SGHRS and CDR2 YFSETQ. V was trimmed by 0 bases and J by 4 bases, leaving 7 bases between them. CDR3 region: CASSLAAGTGELFF. The CDR3 DNA reads as TGCGCCAGCAGCTTGGCGGCGGGCACCGGGGAGCTGTTTTTT. Drawing the rest from reference TRBV5-1 and TRBJ2-2, the complete variable domain is KAGVTQTPRYLIKTRGQQVTLSCSPISGHRSVSWYQQTPGQGLQFLFEYFSETQRNKGNFPGRFSGRQFSNSRSEMNVSTLELGDSALYLCASSLAAGTGELFFGEGSRLTVL.

The J gene is TRBJ2-5, the V gene TRBV7-2, with D possibly matching TRBD1 (6 bases). The V end lost 1 base, the J end lost 5 bases, and 14 bases lay between the germline ends. Germline-derived CDR1 and CDR2 are SGHTA and FQGNSA. There are 15 residues in the CDR3. CDR3 region: CASSLGRGSFETQYF. The CDR3 DNA reads as TGTGCCAGCAGCTTAGGCAGGGGTTCGTTTGAGACCCAGTACTTC.

This chain links TRBV6-2 or TRBV6-3 with TRBJ1-5, with TRBD1 matching 7 bases. There are 13 residues in the CDR3. J was trimmed by 7 bases and V by 6 bases; bases with no gene match: 6. Germline V lookup: CDR1 MNHEY, CDR2 SVGEGT. In DNA, the CDR3 is TGTGCCAGCAGCCTCCCAGGGGGGCAGCCCCAGCATTTT. It encodes CASSLPGGQPQHF.

The genes are TRBV20-1 and TRBJ2-3, with no clear D. This CDR3 contains 11 residues. Per the germline V gene, CDR1 is DFQATT and CDR2 is SNEGSKA (reference sequence). V lost 7 bases and J lost 6, with 11 bases in between. The CDR3 region is CSVASRDTQYF. The CDR3 DNA reads TGCAGTGTCGCGAGCCGGGATACGCAGTATTTT.

The genes are TRBV5-1 and TRBJ2-7; D is perhaps TRBD1 (6 bases). Germline V gene lookup returns CDR1 SGHRS and CDR2 YFSETQ. V was cut by 4 bases and J by 2 bases, with 13 bases left in between. This CDR3 is built from 14 residues. CDR3 coding DNA: TGCGCCAGCAGCCCGGACAGTGGTACCTACGAGCAGTACTTC. As protein: CASSPDSGTYEQYF.

The V and J genes are TRBV10-3 and TRBJ2-7; 7 nucleotides align to TRBD1. CDR1 is ENHRY and CDR2 is SYGVKD in the germline V gene. CDR3 size: 14 residues. With 4 bases clipped from V and 3 bases from J, the junction kept 6 bases outside the gene matches. The CDR3, as DNA: TGTGCCATCAGTGTAGGCAGGGGGAACTACGAGCAGTACTTC. Protein product: CAISVGRGNYEQYF.

The chain uses TRBV30 and TRBJ2-7; D remains ambiguous. The germline gives CDR1 GTSNPN, CDR2 SVGIG (reference sequence). V lost 2 bases and J 5 bases, leaving 16 bases between the germline ends. There are 14 residues in the CDR3. The CDR3, as DNA: TGTGCCTGGAGTAGTGGGCTCCACGCCAACGAGCAGTACTTC. It yields the protein CAWSSGLHANEQYF.

This clone is categorized as medium-sized. The chain carries TRBV27 and TRBJ1-6; 7 bases line up with TRBD1. CDR1 and CDR2 from the germline V gene are MNHEY and SMNVEV (reference sequence). The CDR3 is 15 amino acids. V shed 6 bases, J shed 8 bases, and the junction held 10 bases outside the gene matches. The CDR3 loop is CASRWGGQDDSPLHF. For the CDR3, the DNA is TGTGCCAGCAGATGGGGAGGACAGGACGATTCACCCCTCCACTTT.

The CDR3 DNA follows: TGTGCCAGCTGGGTAAGGGGGCTCTTTGGCACTGAAGCTTTCTTT. This gives the protein CASWVRGLFGTEAFF. V gene TRBV27 combines with J gene TRBJ1-1; 7 nucleotides match TRBD1. Germline V gene sequence: CDR1 MNHEY, CDR2 SMNVEV (reference sequence). The CDR3 totals 15 residues. V trimming: 8 bases; J trimming: 4 bases; junction bases outside the gene matches: 13.

The chain employs TRBV6-6 and TRBJ1-1; 7 bases are shared with TRBD1. Trimming removed 0 bases from V and 7 bases from J; junction bases left unmatched: 8. The germline V gene encodes CDR1 MNHNY and CDR2 SVGAGI (reference sequence). CDR3 size: 15 residues. This CDR3 is CASSYSGTVGLEAFF. CDR3 in DNA: TGTGCCAGCAGTTACTCTGGGACAGTAGGCCTTGAAGCTTTCTTT.

The J gene is TRBJ1-5, the V gene TRBV23-1; tentative D call: TRBD1 (6 bases). TRBV23-1 is labeled an ORF, and its function is uncertain. The ends were cut back, 10 bases at V and 1 base at J, with 17 bases in the middle. This CDR3 has 15 amino acids. CDR3 in amino acids: CATRHGQQSNQPQHF. As DNA, the CDR3 is TGCGCCACACGTCACGGACAGCAGAGCAATCAGCCCCAGCATTTT.

The chain combines TRBV6-4 with TRBJ1-2; D gene unclear. Germline values: CDR1 MRHNA, CDR2 SNTAGT. The V gene lost 0 bases and the J gene lost 8 bases, with 16 bases spanning the gap. The CDR3 runs 15 residues. The CDR3 DNA reads TGTGCCAGCAGTGACTCTTGGGGAGCCCCGATGGGCTACACCTTC. Amino acid sequence: CASSDSWGAPMGYTF.

The rearrangement uses TRBV27 and TRBJ2-7, with 12 bases matching TRBD2. CDR1 is MNHEY and CDR2 is SMNVEV in the germline V gene (reference sequence). The CDR3 sequence is 17 residues long. Trimming cost V 5 bases and J 7 bases; bases outside gene matches: 15. The CDR3: CASSPRTSGTQPREQYF. The CDR3 nucleotides are TGTGCCAGCAGTCCTCGGACTAGCGGGACCCAACCGAGGGAGCAGTACTTC.

V and J are TRBV7-9 and TRBJ1-1; TRBD1 aligns across 7 bases. Germline V gives CDR1 SEHNR, CDR2 FQNEAQ (reference sequence). Trimming removed 2 bases from V and 4 bases from J; junction bases left unmatched: 4. The CDR3 sequence is 14 residues long. CDR3 DNA sequence: TGTGCCAGCAGCTTACAATCAGGGGGCACTGAAGCTTTCTTT. Its protein product is CASSLQSGGTEAFF.

The rearrangement joins TRBV16 to TRBJ1-5; no firm D call. The CDR3 length is 13 residues. Trimming shortened V by 0 bases and J by 5 bases, and 5 bases separated the two germline ends. The V gene's germline CDR1 is KGHSY and CDR2 FQNENV. The CDR3 sequence is CASSQSPDQPQHF. In DNA, the CDR3 is TGTGCCAGCAGCCAATCTCCCGATCAGCCCCAGCATTTT.

J is TRBJ1-1 and V is TRBV7-9; 7 nucleotides align to TRBD1. Per the germline V gene, CDR1 is SEHNR and CDR2 is FQNEAQ (reference sequence). V trimming: 1 base; J trimming: 3 bases; junction bases outside the gene matches: 2. This CDR3 contains 14 residues. DNA for the CDR3: TGTGCCAGCAGCTTAGGCACAGGGGACACTGAAGCTTTCTTT. This translates into CASSLGTGDTEAFF.

The rearrangement uses TRBV5-1 and TRBJ2-5; 8 bases match TRBD1. The CDR3 sequence is 14 residues long. V gave up 4 bases and J gave up 4 bases; unmatched junction bases: 6. Germline V gives CDR1 SGHRS, CDR2 YFSETQ. The CDR3 coding sequence is TGCGCCAGCAGCACTGGACAGGGCCGAGAGACCCAGTACTTC. Protein: CASSTGQGRETQYF.

This chain uses TRBV4-3 with TRBJ1-2; 7 bases are shared with TRBD1. J gave up 0 bases and V 5 bases, and 3 bases lay outside the gene matches. The CDR3 has 14 amino acids. Germline V CDR1 and CDR2: LGHNA, YSLEER. In nucleotides, the CDR3 is TGCGCCAGCAGCTTGGACAGGACTAACTATGGCTACACCTTC. It translates to CASSLDRTNYGYTF.

The J gene is TRBJ1-2, the V gene TRBV27; 7 bases map to TRBD1. The CDR3 has 15 amino acids. Germline V gives CDR1 MNHEY, CDR2 SMNVEV (reference sequence). Trimming took 6 bases from V and 8 from J; bases not matched to a gene: 15. The CDR3: CASSTIRDRTRGYTF. Here the CDR3 DNA reads TGTGCCAGCAGCACGATCAGGGACAGAACGCGGGGCTACACCTTC.

The gene calls are TRBV16 and TRBJ2-3; no firm D call. This CDR3 has 14 amino acids. Looked up from germline, CDR1 is KGHSY and CDR2 is FQNENV. V lost 4 bases to trimming and J lost 2 bases, with 10 bases between them. Written as DNA, the CDR3 is TGTGCCAGCAGCCCGCTCGGTCACACAGATACGCAGTATTTT. This sequence encodes CASSPLGHTDTQYF.

This chain connects TRBV11-1 to TRBJ1-4; 8 nucleotides match TRBD1. V was pared by 4 bases and J by 7 bases, with 8 bases of the junction left unmatched. Germline CDR1 is SGHAT and CDR2 is FQDESV (reference sequence). CDR3 length: 15 amino acids. The CDR3 loop is CASSSSTGAGEKLFF. The CDR3 DNA sequence: TGTGCCAGCAGCTCCTCGACAGGGGCCGGTGAAAAACTGTTTTTT.